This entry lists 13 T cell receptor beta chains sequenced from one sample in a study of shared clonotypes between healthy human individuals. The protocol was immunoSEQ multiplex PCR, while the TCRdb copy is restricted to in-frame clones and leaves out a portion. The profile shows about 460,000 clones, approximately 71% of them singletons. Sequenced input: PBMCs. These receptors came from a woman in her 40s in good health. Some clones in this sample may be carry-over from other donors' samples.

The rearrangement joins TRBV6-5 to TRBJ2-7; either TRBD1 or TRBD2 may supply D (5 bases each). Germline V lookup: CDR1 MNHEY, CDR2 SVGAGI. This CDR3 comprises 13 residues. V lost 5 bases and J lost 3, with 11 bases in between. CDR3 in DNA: TGTGCCAGCAGTCTCGGGACCGGCTACGAGCAGTACTTC. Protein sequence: CASSLGTGYEQYF.

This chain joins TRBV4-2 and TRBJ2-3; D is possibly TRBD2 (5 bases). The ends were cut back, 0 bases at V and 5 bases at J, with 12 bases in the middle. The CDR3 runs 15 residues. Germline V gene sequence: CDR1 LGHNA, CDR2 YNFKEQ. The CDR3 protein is CASSQEFRDGDTQYF. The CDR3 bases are TGTGCCAGCAGCCAAGAATTCCGGGATGGAGATACGCAGTATTTT.

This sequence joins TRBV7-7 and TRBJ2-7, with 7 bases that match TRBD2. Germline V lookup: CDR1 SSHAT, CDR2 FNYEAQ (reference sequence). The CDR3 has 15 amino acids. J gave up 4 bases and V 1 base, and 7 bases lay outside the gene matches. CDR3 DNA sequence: TGTGCCAGCAGCTTAGGGACTAGTGGTAGTTACGAGCAGTACTTC. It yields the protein CASSLGTSGSYEQYF. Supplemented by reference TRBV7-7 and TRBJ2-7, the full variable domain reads GAGVSQSPRYKVTKRGQDVTLRCDPISSHATLYWYQQALGQGPEFLTYFNYEAQPDKSGLPSDRFSAERPEGSISTLTIQRTEQRDSAMYRCASSLGTSGSYEQYFGPGTRLTVT.

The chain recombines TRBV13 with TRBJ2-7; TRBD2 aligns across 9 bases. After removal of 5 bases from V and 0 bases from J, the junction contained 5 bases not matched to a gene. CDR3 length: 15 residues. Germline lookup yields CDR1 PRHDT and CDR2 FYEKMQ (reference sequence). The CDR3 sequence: CASSHLAGPSYEQYF. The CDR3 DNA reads TGTGCCAGCAGCCATCTAGCGGGGCCCTCCTACGAGCAGTACTTC.

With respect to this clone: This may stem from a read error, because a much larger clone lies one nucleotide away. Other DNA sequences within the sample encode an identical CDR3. The CDR3 sequence: CASSTDRGGQPQHF. DNA of the CDR3: TGTGCCAGCAGTACGGACAGAGGAGGACAGCCCCAGCATTTT. The chain joins TRBV6-1 to TRBJ1-5; D possibly corresponds to TRBD1 (6 bases). There are 14 residues in the CDR3. Germline values: CDR1 MNHNS, CDR2 SASEGT. Trimming took 5 bases from V and 7 from J, leaving 15 bases between them.

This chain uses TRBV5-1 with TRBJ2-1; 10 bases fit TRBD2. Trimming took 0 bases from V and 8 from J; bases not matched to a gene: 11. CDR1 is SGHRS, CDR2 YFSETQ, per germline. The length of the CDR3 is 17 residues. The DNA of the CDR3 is TGCGCCAGCAGCTTGGTACCTAGCGGGAGCTCCTCCTATGAGCAGTTCTTC. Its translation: CASSLVPSGSSSYEQFF.

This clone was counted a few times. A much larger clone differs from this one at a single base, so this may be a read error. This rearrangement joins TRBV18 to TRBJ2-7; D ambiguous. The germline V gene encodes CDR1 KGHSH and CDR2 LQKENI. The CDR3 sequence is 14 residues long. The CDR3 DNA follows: TGTGCCAGCTCACCCCCCGGCCGATCCTACGAGCCGTACTTC. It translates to CASSPPGRSYEPYF.

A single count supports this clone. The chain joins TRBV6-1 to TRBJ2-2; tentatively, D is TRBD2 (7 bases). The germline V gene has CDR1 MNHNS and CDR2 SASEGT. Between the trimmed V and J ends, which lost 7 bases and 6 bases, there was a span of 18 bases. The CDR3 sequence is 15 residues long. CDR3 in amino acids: CASINRGALAGELFF. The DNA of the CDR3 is TGTGCCAGCATCAACCGGGGGGCTCTCGCCGGGGAGCTGTTTTTT.

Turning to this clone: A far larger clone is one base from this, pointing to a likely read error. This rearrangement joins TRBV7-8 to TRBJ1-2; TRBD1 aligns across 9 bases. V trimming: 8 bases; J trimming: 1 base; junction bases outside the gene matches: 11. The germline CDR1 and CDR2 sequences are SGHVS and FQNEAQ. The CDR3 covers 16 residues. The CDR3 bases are TGTGCCAGCGGCCGAAGTTGGGACAGGGTTAACTATGGCTACACCTTC. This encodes CASGRSWDRVNYGYTF.

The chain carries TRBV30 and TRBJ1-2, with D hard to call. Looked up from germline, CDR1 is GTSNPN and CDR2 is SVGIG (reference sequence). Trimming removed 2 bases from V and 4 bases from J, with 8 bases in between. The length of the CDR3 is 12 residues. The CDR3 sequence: CAWSSKTYGYTF. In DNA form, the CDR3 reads TGTGCCTGGAGTTCAAAGACCTATGGCTACACCTTC.

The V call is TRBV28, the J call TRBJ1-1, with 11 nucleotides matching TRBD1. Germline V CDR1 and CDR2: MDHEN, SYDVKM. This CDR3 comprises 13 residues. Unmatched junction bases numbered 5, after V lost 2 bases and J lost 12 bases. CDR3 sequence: CASSLPGQGASFF. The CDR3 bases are TGTGCCAGCAGTTTACCAGGACAGGGGGCGTCTTTCTTT.

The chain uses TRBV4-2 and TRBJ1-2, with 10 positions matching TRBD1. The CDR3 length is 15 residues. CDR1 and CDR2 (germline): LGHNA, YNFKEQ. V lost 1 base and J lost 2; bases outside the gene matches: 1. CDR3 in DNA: TGTGCCAGCAGCCAAGGACAGGGGGCGAACTATGGCTACACCTTC. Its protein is CASSQGQGANYGYTF.

CDR3 nucleotide sequence: TGTGCCAGCAGCTTAAAATCGGGGGCCTCCTACGAGCAGTACTTC. It is translated as CASSLKSGASYEQYF. The chain employs TRBV7-2 and TRBJ2-7; D is perhaps TRBD1 or TRBD2 (6 bases each). The CDR3 spans 15 residues. The germline CDR1 and CDR2 sequences are SGHTA and FQGNSA. Deletions cut 2 bases from V and 0 bases from J, with 11 bases between.